This T cell receptor (beta chain) was retrieved from a study of cytomegalovirus exposure and HLA in healthy donors. V dropped 5 bases and J dropped 6; count of bases not matched to a gene: 5. The CDR3 spans 13 residues. The V gene's germline CDR1 is MNHEY and CDR2 SMNVEV (reference sequence). Libraries were prepared by immunoSEQ multiplex PCR; TCRdb keeps only in-frame clonotypes and omits some of them. The sample shows some 160,000 clones, approximately 90% of them seen only once. The sample comprised PBMCs. This receptor was obtained from a man younger than 35 in good health and CMV-seronegative. This chain uses TRBV27 with TRBJ2-7, with 9 bases matching TRBD1. The CDR3 nucleotides are TGTGCCAGCAGTAGACAGGGGGTCGGCGAGCAGTACGTC. This gives the protein CASSRQGVGEQYV.